These T cell receptor beta chains were read from a single sample in a study of T cells after yellow fever vaccination. A single record per CDR3 protein comes from TCRdb applying MiXCR to the 5' RACE reads. Of fewer than 650,000 distinct CDR3 sequences listed, about a fifth were seen once; the top ten hold roughly 16%. The sequenced sample was PBMCs, obtained roughly 20 days after the first yellow fever vaccination. These receptors all come from a man aged 18 to 29 who received the YFV17D yellow fever vaccine. The CDR3 runs from the conserved cysteine through the conserved F or W. The D gene is left open where the match is weak. Clone sizes are given selectively: once, few, many, or a class where the clone is expanded.

clone_size j_call d_call v_call cdr3_aa cdr3_nt
few TRBJ2-2 . TRBV5-1 CASTPRGHDTGELFF TGCGCCAGCACTCCACGGGGGCACGACACCGGGGAGCTGTTTTTT
. TRBJ2-4 TRBD1 TRBV5-1 CASSYPPGTGSHIQYF TGCGCCAGCAGCTACCCTCCGGGGACAGGGAGCCACATTCAGTACTTC
many TRBJ2-3 . TRBV12-3/TRBV12-4 CASRRWAGTTDTQYF TGTGCCAGCAGGCGATGGGCCGGGACGACAGATACGCAGTATTTT
. TRBJ2-7 TRBD2 TRBV6-5 CASTASGGGEQYF TGTGCCAGCACCGCTAGCGGGGGGGGGGAGCAGTACTTC
few TRBJ1-6 . TRBV5-1 CASSSDYGFGGGKYSPLHF TGCGCCAGCAGCTCCGATTATGGCTTCGGCGGGGGGAAGTATTCACCCCTCCACTTT
. TRBJ2-7 . TRBV7-3 CASSLSAVNYEQYF TGTGCCAGCAGCTTAAGCGCCGTAAACTACGAGCAGTACTTC
few TRBJ1-1 . TRBV29-1 CSVDLQGQIAFF TGCAGCGTTGACCTCCAAGGGCAAATAGCTTTCTTT
few TRBJ1-4 TRBD1 TRBV7-9 CASSSARGPNEKLFF TGTGCCAGCAGCTCAGCCAGGGGGCCTAATGAAAAACTGTTTTTT
. TRBJ2-2 TRBD2 TRBV5-1 CASSSGTSVTGELFF TGCGCCAGCAGCTCAGGGACTAGCGTTACCGGGGAGCTGTTTTTT
few TRBJ1-3 . TRBV6-1 CASSSAAGIGNTIYF TGTGCCAGCAGCTCCGCGGCAGGGATTGGAAACACCATATATTTT
. TRBJ1-3 . TRBV11-2 CASRSVRINTIYF TGTGCCAGCAGGAGCGTGAGGATAAACACCATATATTTT
. TRBJ2-5 . TRBV7-2 CASSLGVMGKYQETQYF TGTGCCAGCAGCTTAGGGGTGATGGGGAAGTACCAAGAGACCCAGTACTTC
few TRBJ2-7 . TRBV21-1 CASSGPDRGLYEQYF TGTGCCAGCAGCGGACCGGACAGGGGGCTCTACGAGCAGTACTTC
few TRBJ2-1 . TRBV12-5 CASGWGNEQFF TGTGCTAGTGGTTGGGGCAATGAGCAGTTCTTC
once TRBJ1-6 . TRBV28 CASRVLGSPLHF TGTGCCAGCAGGGTATTAGGGTCACCCCTCCACTTT
. TRBJ1-2 . TRBV7-2 CASSIQGRGYTF TGTGCCAGCAGTATACAGGGCCGTGGCTACACCTTC
few TRBJ2-1 . TRBV19 CATLSSSYNEQFF TGTGCCACCCTGAGTAGCTCCTACAATGAGCAGTTCTTC
few TRBJ1-1 . TRBV5-1 CASSFEAGPMNTEAFF TGCGCCAGCAGCTTTGAGGCAGGACCCATGAACACTGAAGCTTTCTTT
few TRBJ1-6 TRBD1 TRBV10-3 CAISESLTGHSPLHF TGTGCCATCAGTGAGTCGTTGACAGGGCATTCACCCCTCCACTTT
. TRBJ1-2 TRBD1 TRBV6-1 CASSPTGGGLYGYTF TGTGCCAGCAGTCCAACAGGGGGCGGTCTCTATGGCTACACCTTC
. TRBJ2-1 . TRBV6-2/TRBV6-3 CATRWRPNEQFF TGTGCCACCCGTTGGCGGCCCAATGAGCAGTTCTTC
many TRBJ2-1 TRBD1 TRBV5-1 CASSPPTGGGRGEQFF TGCGCCAGCAGTCCACCGACAGGGGGAGGTAGGGGTGAGCAGTTCTTC
. TRBJ2-3 TRBD2 TRBV5-6 CASSARLAGVGDTQYF TGTGCCAGCAGCGCCCGACTAGCGGGGGTAGGGGATACGCAGTATTTT
few TRBJ1-1 . TRBV4-2 CASSIQTDLNTEAFF TGTGCCAGCAGCATTCAGACCGACTTGAACACTGAAGCTTTCTTT
few TRBJ2-1 TRBD2 TRBV7-9 CASSLVGGLGLYNEQFF TGTGCCAGCAGCTTAGTAGGGGGACTAGGTCTCTACAATGAGCAGTTCTTC